This T cell receptor beta chain was profiled in a study of T-cell memory formation after mild COVID-19. Findings and limits, study-wide: There was no confirmation that second-wave clones peaking on day 37 were SARS-CoV-2 specific. Mostly located in CM and EM were contracting CD4+ clones, with contracting CD8+ clones located in EMRA.

In TCRdb, the 5' RACE reads were re-called with MiXCR into one record per CDR3 protein. Among under 300,000 distinct CDR3 sequences listed, 7% to 10% were seen once. This clonotype was seen more than once but under ten times. Its antigen is undetermined. The source material was PBMCs or a T cell subset sorted from them (not recorded which). The sequence came from a man aged 18 to 30 who had mild COVID-19 (a few samples of this study predate the infection). Cell type and time point are not known.

This chain's CDR3 is CSAARTGEQYF. Here the CDR3 DNA reads TGCAGTGCAGCCCGCACAGGGGAGCAGTACTTC. The chain joins TRBV20-1 to TRBJ2-7; D is perhaps TRBD1 (6 bases). CDR3 size: 11 residues. Per germline, CDR1 DFQATT and CDR2 SNEGSKA (reference sequence). V dropped 6 bases and J dropped 7 bases, with 13 bases sitting between them.